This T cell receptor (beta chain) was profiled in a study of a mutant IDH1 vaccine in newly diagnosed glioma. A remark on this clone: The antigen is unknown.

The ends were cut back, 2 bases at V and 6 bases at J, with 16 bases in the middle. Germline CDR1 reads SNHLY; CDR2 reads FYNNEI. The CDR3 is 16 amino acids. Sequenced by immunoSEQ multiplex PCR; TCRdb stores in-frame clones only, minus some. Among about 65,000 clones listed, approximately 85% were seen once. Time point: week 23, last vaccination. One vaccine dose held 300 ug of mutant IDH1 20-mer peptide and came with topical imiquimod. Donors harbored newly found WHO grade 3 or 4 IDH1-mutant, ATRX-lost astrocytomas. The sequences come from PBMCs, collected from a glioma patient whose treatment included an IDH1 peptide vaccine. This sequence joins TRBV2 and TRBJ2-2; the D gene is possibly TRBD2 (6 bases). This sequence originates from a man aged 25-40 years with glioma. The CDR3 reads CASSERGFGAAGELFF. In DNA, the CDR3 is TGTGCCAGCAGTGAACGGGGGTTCGGGGCGGCCGGGGAGCTGTTTTTT.